These 15 T cell receptor beta chains share one sample of origin, sequenced in a study of T cell repertoires in cytomegalovirus infection. TCRdb re-called the reads with MiXCR, one entry per CDR3 protein. This table holds about 740,000 distinct CDR3 sequences, roughly a third found once. Specimen: PBMCs. The source of these receptors is a human donor in good health (CMV status not recorded). Some clones in this sample may be carry-over from other donors' samples.

This clonotype has just one count. The chain employs TRBV5-6 and TRBJ2-7; TRBD2 matches at 7 bases. The CDR3 is 16 amino acids. CDR1 SGHDT and CDR2 YYEEEE come from the germline V gene. V shed 6 bases, J shed 4 bases, and the junction held 16 bases outside the gene matches. In DNA form, the CDR3 reads TGTGCCAGCACCTTTTATGGCGCGGGAGTACCGTACGAGCAGTACTTC. It translates to CASTFYGAGVPYEQYF. Looking up the rest from reference TRBV5-6 and TRBJ2-7 gives the full variable domain: DAGVTQSPTHLIKTRGQQVTLRCSPKSGHDTVSWYQQALGQGPQFIFQYYEEEERQRGNFPDRFSGHQFPNYSSELNVNALLLGDSALYLCASTFYGAGVPYEQYFGPGTRLTVT.

The rearrangement uses TRBV7-6 and TRBJ2-1; 8 bases are a match to TRBD2. V shed 5 bases and J 0 bases; nucleotides not matched to a gene: 9. The germline V gene encodes CDR1 SGHVS and CDR2 FNYEAQ. This CDR3 is 17 amino acids long. The CDR3 DNA follows: TGTGCCAGCAGCCCGGGGGGGGATGTCGGCTCCTACAATGAGCAGTTCTTC. This codes for CASSPGGDVGSYNEQFF.

This sequence joins TRBV18 and TRBJ2-2; TRBD2 matches 11 bases. The CDR3 loop spans 18 amino acids. Looked up from germline, CDR1 is KGHSH and CDR2 is LQKENI. The J segment lost 4 bases and the V segment lost 3 bases, leaving 10 bases of the junction unmatched. The CDR3 region has the DNA TGTGCCAGCTCACCGCGACTAGCGGGGAATGAAGGCACCGGGGAGCTGTTTTTT. Protein product: CASSPRLAGNEGTGELFF.

This clonotype was picked up a small number of times. The chain recombines TRBV20-1 with TRBJ1-1; D perhaps matches TRBD1 (6 bases). The V gene's germline CDR1 is DFQATT and CDR2 SNEGSKA (reference sequence). The CDR3 sequence is 12 residues long. The germline V and J ends were trimmed by 8 bases and 0 bases, with 10 bases remaining between them. The CDR3 bases are TGCAGTATATACAGGGTGAACACTGAAGCTTTCTTT. Residues: CSIYRVNTEAFF.

This clonotype showed up just a few times. The rearrangement joins TRBV6-6 to TRBJ1-5; 9 bases map to TRBD1. There are 15 residues in the CDR3. V gave up 6 bases and J gave up 5 bases; unmatched junction bases: 8. Germline lookup yields CDR1 MNHNY and CDR2 SVGAGI (reference sequence). CDR3 residues: CASRPGTGKDQPQHF. Written as DNA, the CDR3 is TGTGCCAGCAGACCCGGGACAGGGAAGGATCAGCCCCAGCATTTT.

Worth noting for this clonotype: One end of the junction varies from germline; a read error may be responsible. The rearrangement joins TRBV19 to TRBJ1-4; TRBD1 matches at 8 bases. The germline V gene encodes CDR1 LNHDA and CDR2 SQIVND (reference sequence). CDR3 length: 14 amino acids. The CDR3 loop is CASSVQGVGEKPFF. In DNA form, the CDR3 reads TGTGCCAGTAGCGTACAGGGGGTTGGCGAAAAACCGTTTTTT.

This chain uses TRBV20-1 with TRBJ1-5, with 9 nucleotides matching TRBD1. The CDR3 loop spans 17 amino acids. Trimming cost V 0 bases and J 4 bases; bases outside gene matches: 10. Germline lookup yields CDR1 DFQATT and CDR2 SNEGSKA (reference sequence). The DNA of the CDR3 is TGCAGTGCTAGAGATCGGGACAGGGCAGTGCGAAATCAGCCCCAGCATTTT. Its protein product is CSARDRDRAVRNQPQHF.

This sequence joins TRBV2 and TRBJ2-2; TRBD1 aligns across 12 bases. J was trimmed by 6 bases and V by 10 bases; bases with no gene match: 9. This CDR3 is 15 amino acids long. The germline V gene encodes CDR1 SNHLY and CDR2 FYNNEI. Here the CDR3 DNA reads TGTGCCACAACTCCGGGACAGGGGGCGTCCGGGGAGCTGTTTTTT. Translating gives CATTPGQGASGELFF.

The chain is built from TRBV20-1 and TRBJ1-5, with D unclear. The germline CDR1 and CDR2 sequences are DFQATT and SNEGSKA (reference sequence). Trimming shortened V by 6 bases and J by 6 bases, and 15 bases separated the two germline ends. There are 13 residues in the CDR3. The chain's CDR3 is CSARRGLIQPQHF. CDR3 nucleotides: TGCAGTGCCCGCCGGGGTTTGATTCAGCCCCAGCATTTT.

This clonotype was counted at least ten times. This sequence joins TRBV28 and TRBJ2-7; D is unresolved. Germline V lookup: CDR1 MDHEN, CDR2 SYDVKM. This CDR3 has 12 residues. V gave up 6 bases and J gave up 1 base, with 7 bases separating them. CDR3 region: CASSTSSYEQYF. In DNA form, the CDR3 reads TGTGCCAGCAGCACATCATCCTACGAGCAGTACTTC.

As concerns this clonotype: A much larger clone differs by one base, so this may be a read error. The chain joins TRBV7-2 to TRBJ2-4; perhaps TRBD1 as D (6 bases). In germline, CDR1 is SGHTA, CDR2 FQGNSA. The length of the CDR3 is 15 residues. This CDR3 reads CAISLFRGAKNIQYF. CDR3 DNA sequence: TGTGCCATCAGCTTATTCAGGGGAGCCAAAAACATTCAGTACTTC. The full variable domain, completed using reference TRBV7-2 and TRBJ2-4, is GAGVSQSPSNKVTEKGKDVELRCDPISGHTALYWYRQSLGQGLEFLIYFQGNSAPDKSGLPSDRFSAERTGGSVSTLTIQRTQQEDSAVYLCAISLFRGAKNIQYFGAGTRLSVL.

The V gene is TRBV4-2, the J gene TRBJ1-1, with a weak D call TRBD1 (5 bases). Trimming cost V 4 bases and J 0 bases, with 9 bases left between them. The CDR3 has 14 residues. CDR1 LGHNA and CDR2 YNFKEQ come from the germline V gene. DNA for the CDR3: TGTGCCAGCAGCCGGGACGGACTGAACACTGAAGCTTTCTTT. Amino acids: CASSRDGLNTEAFF.

CDR3 region: CASSPYPGIDGSYEQYF. The CDR3 coding sequence is TGTGCCAGTAGTCCCTATCCGGGGATAGACGGATCCTACGAGCAGTACTTC. The J gene is TRBJ2-7, the V gene TRBV19; possible D gene TRBD2, 5 bases. Trimming shortened V by 5 bases and J by 1 base, and 21 bases separated the two germline ends. Germline lookup yields CDR1 LNHDA and CDR2 SQIVND (reference sequence). This CDR3 has 17 residues.

The gene calls are TRBV28 and TRBJ1-1; D remains unclear. V dropped 2 bases and J dropped 7 bases, with 11 bases sitting between them. Germline V lookup: CDR1 MDHEN, CDR2 SYDVKM. There are 13 residues in the CDR3. CDR3 bases: TGTGCCAGCAGTTTAAGGGCGGTGCTTGAAGCTTTCTTT. The encoded protein is CASSLRAVLEAFF. The variable domain in full, completed from reference TRBV28 and TRBJ1-1, reads DVKVTQSSRYLVKRTGEKVFLECVQDMDHENMFWYRQDPGLGLRLIYFSYDVKMKEKGDIPEGYSVSREKKERFSLILESASTNQTSMYLCASSLRAVLEAFFGQGTRLTVV.

This clonotype was observed many times. The chain employs TRBV6-2 or TRBV6-3 and TRBJ1-2; 8 bases match TRBD1. There are 13 residues in the CDR3. Trimming cost V 8 bases and J 8 bases; bases outside gene matches: 10. CDR1 and CDR2 from the germline V gene are MNHEY and SVGEGT. The CDR3 here is CASEPQGAEGYTF. CDR3 nucleotides: TGTGCCAGCGAACCCCAGGGGGCAGAGGGCTACACCTTC.